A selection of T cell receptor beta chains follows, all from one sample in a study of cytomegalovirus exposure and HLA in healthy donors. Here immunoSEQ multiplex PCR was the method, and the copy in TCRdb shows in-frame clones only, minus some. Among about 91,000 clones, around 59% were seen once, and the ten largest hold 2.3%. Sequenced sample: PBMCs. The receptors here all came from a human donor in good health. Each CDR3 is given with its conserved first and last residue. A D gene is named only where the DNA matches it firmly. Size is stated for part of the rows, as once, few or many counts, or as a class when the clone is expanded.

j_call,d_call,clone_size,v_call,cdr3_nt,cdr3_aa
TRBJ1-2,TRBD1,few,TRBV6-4,TGTGCCAGCAGTGAAAAAGGGACAGCAGCTAACTATGGCTACACCTTC,CASSEKGTAANYGYTF
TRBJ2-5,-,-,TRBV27,TGTGCCAGCAGTTCGTTCTCGGGGGTCCAAGAGACCCAGTACTTC,CASSSFSGVQETQYF
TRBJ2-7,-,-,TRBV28,TGTGCCAGCAGCCTACAGGGATTCTCCTACGAGCAGTACTTC,CASSLQGFSYEQYF
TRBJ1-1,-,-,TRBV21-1,TGTGCCAGCAGCAAAGCGGACAGGGGAGGCCTGAACACTGAAGCTTTCTTT,CASSKADRGGLNTEAFF
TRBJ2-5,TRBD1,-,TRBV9,TGTGCCAGCAGCGTAGTGTCCAGGGGGACCCAAGAGACCCAGTACTTC,CASSVVSRGTQETQYF
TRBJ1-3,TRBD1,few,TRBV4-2,TGTGCCAGCAGCTTAGACAGGGCTGGAAACACCATATATTTT,CASSLDRAGNTIYF
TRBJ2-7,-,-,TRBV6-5,TGTGCCAGCAGGACAGGATCGATCGGGTACGAGCAGTACTTC,CASRTGSIGYEQYF
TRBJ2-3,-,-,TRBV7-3,TGTGCCAGCAGCTCCTCGAGGGATACGCAGTATTTT,CASSSSRDTQYF
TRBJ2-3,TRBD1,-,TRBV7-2,TGTGCCAGCAGCCGCACCGGGACAGGGTATCGTTTT,CASSRTGTGYRF
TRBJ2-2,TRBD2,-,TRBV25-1,TGTGCCAGCAGCCCCCCGGGGGGACTTTACACCGGGGAGCTGTTTTTT,CASSPPGGLYTGELFF
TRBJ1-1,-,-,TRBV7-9,TGTGCCAGCAGCTTACAGGCCCAAGAAGCTTTCTTT,CASSLQAQEAFF
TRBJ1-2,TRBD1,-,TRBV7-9,TGTGCCAGCAGCACTCCCCTAACAGGGGGCCACTATGGCTACACCTTC,CASSTPLTGGHYGYTF
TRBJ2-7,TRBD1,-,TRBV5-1,TGCGCCAGCAGCTTACCGACAGGGGGTGGCGACGAGCAGTACTTC,CASSLPTGGGDEQYF
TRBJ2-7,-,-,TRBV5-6,TGTGCCAGCACCCCTTTCGGGGTCTACGAGCAGTACTTC,CASTPFGVYEQYF
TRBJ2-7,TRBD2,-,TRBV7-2,TGTGCCAGCAGCTTTGAGCGGGGGCACTACGAGCAGTACTTC,CASSFERGHYEQYF
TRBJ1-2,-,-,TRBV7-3,TGTGCCAGCAGCCAACCGCTTCCCCAGGGTGATAACGGCTACACCTTC,CASSQPLPQGDNGYTF
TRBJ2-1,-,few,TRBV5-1,TGCGCCAGCAGCTTCTCAGTCAATGAGCAGTTCTTC,CASSFSVNEQFF
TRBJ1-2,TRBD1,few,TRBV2,TGTGCCACCCTGGGACAGGGGGCGACGAGCTACACCTTC,CATLGQGATSYTF
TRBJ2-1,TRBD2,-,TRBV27,TGTGCCAGCAGTTTTTCGGGGGGCAATGAGCAGTTCTTC,CASSFSGGNEQFF
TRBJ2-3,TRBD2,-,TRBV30,TGTGCCTGGAGTACCCGGGGGGGTAGCGATACGCAGTATTTT,CAWSTRGGSDTQYF
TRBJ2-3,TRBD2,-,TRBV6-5,TGTGCCAGCAGCCGAGGACTAGCGGGAACAGATACGCAGTATTTT,CASSRGLAGTDTQYF
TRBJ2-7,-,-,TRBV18,TGTGCCAGCTCACCCGCTGGACAGAAGGTGAACGAGCAGTACTTC,CASSPAGQKVNEQYF
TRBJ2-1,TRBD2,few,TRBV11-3,TGTGCCAGCAGCTTCCAGCGGGGGGGCGGCAATGAGCAGTTCTTC,CASSFQRGGGNEQFF
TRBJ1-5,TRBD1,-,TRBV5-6,TGTGCCAGCAGCCCACGACAGGGAGAAGGGTTATGGAGCAATCAGCCCCAGCATTTT,CASSPRQGEGLWSNQPQHF
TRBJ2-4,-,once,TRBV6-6,TGTGCCAGCAGTGCCTTAGACATTCAGTACTTC,CASSALDIQYF
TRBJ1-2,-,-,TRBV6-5,TGTGCCAGCAAGTCGGACAGTTACTATGGCTACACCTTC,CASKSDSYYGYTF
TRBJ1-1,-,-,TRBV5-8,TGTGCCAGCACCCCTCTTCCATCAGATTACTACATGAACACTGAAGCTTTCTTT,CASTPLPSDYYMNTEAFF
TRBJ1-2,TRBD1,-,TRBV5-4,TGTGCCAGCAGCCAGGGACAGGGGGCAGAACACACCTTC,CASSQGQGAEHTF
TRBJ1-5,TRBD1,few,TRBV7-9,TGTGCCAGCAGCTCCCCAGGGGGCCGCAATCAGCCCCAGCATTTT,CASSSPGGRNQPQHF
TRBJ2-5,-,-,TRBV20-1,TGCAGTGCCGCACGGGTAGAGACCCAGTACTTC,CSAARVETQYF
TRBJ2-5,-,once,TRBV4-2,TGTGCCAGCAGCCAAGACCGGGAGAAGACCCAGTACTTC,CASSQDREKTQYF
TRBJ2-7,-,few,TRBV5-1,TGCGCCAGCAGCTTGGCTGGCACCTCCACCTACGAGCAGTACTTC,CASSLAGTSTYEQYF
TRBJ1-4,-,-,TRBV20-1,TGCAGTGCTCGATGGACAGCACATCTGTTTTTT,CSARWTAHLFF
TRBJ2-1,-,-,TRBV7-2,TGTGCCAGCAGCTTAGATTATTACAATGAGCAGTTCTTC,CASSLDYYNEQFF
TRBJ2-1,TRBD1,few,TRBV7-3,TGTGCCAGCAGCTCCGGGACAGGGATTTACAATGAGCAGTTCTTC,CASSSGTGIYNEQFF
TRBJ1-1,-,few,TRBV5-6,TGTGCCAGCAGCTTGTGGGGGCCATCTGAAGCTTTCTTT,CASSLWGPSEAFF
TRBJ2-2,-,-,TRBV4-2,TGTGCCAGCAGCCAACGGCTGGCAGGGCGAACCGGGGAGCTGTTTTTT,CASSQRLAGRTGELFF